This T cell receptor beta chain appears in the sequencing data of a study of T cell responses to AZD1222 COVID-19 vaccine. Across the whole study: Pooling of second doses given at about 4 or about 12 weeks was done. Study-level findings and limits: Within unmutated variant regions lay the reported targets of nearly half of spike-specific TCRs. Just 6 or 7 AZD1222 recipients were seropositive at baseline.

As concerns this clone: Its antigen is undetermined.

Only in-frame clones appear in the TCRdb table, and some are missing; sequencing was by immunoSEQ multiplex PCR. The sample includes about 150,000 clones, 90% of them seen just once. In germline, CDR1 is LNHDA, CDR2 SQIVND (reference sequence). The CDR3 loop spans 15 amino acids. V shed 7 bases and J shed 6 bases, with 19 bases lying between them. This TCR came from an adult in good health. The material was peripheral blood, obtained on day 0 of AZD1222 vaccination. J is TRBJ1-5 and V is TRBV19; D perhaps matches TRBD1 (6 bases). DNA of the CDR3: TGTGCCAGTACGGGGGGGCAGGGCCCCTTTCAGCCCCAGCATTTT. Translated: CASTGGQGPFQPQHF.